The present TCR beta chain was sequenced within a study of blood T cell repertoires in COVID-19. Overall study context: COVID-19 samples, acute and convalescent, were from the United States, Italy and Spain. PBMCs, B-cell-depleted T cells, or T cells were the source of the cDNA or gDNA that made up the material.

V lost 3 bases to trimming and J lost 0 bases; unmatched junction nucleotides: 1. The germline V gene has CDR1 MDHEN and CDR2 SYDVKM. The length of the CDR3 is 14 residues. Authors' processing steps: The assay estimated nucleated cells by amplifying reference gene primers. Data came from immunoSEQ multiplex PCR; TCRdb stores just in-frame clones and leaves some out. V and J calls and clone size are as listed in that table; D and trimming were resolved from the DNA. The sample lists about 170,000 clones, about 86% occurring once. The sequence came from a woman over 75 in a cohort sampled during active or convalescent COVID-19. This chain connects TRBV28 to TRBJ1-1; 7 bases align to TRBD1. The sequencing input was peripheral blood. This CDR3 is CASSLGQMNTEAFF. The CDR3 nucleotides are TGTGCCAGCAGTTTGGGACAGATGAACACTGAAGCTTTCTTT.